Below are 3 T cell receptor beta chains sequenced from a single sample in a study of metastatic and nonmetastatic thyroid tumors. TCRdb reanalyzed the PCR reads via MiXCR. The table shows around 4,300 clones, with about 31% occurring only once. Patients had received no treatment of any kind before thyroid surgery. The sequenced sample was adjacent normal tissue. The source is a male donor with papillary thyroid cancer or a benign thyroid nodule (not recorded which). Some clones in this sample may be carry-over from other donors' samples.

J is TRBJ2-7 and V is TRBV20-1; TRBD2 matches 9 bases. With V trimmed by 2 bases and J by 3 bases, 11 bases remained unmatched. CDR3 length: 16 amino acids. The germline V gene encodes CDR1 DFQATT and CDR2 SNEGSKA (reference sequence). CDR3 coding DNA: TGCAGTGCTAGACCCCAATCGGGACTAGCCTTCTACGAGCAGTACTTC. Translated: CSARPQSGLAFYEQYF.

This rearrangement joins TRBV19 to TRBJ2-7; TRBD2 matches 11 bases. From germline, CDR1 is LNHDA and CDR2 SQIVND (reference sequence). This CDR3 region has 13 residues. With V trimmed by 4 bases and J by 7 bases, 3 bases remained unmatched. CDR3 bases: TGTGCCAGTAGTACCGGGACTAGCGGAGAGCAGTACTTC. It yields the protein CASSTGTSGEQYF.

This chain links TRBV28 with TRBJ1-2; D may be TRBD1 (6 bases). V lost 7 bases to trimming and J lost 5 bases, with 17 bases between them. The CDR3 consists of 14 residues. Germline V gene lookup returns CDR1 MDHEN and CDR2 SYDVKM. The CDR3 DNA follows: TGTGCCAGCACTATGGACAGAGGGCCATATGGCTACACCTTC. Amino acid sequence: CASTMDRGPYGYTF.